The clone carrying this T cell receptor (beta chain) was recorded a few times. The germline gives CDR1 SGHKS, CDR2 YYEKEE (reference sequence). This CDR3 comprises 15 residues. The V end lost 2 bases, the J end lost 0 bases, and 12 bases lay between the germline ends. The data are from a study of long-term antiretroviral therapy in people with HIV. From each donor, at least one pre-ART PBMC sample and at least two post-ART PBMC samples were obtained. HIV-positive participants were all treated in the United States. Survey level was the resolution at which the v3.0 immunoSEQ assay ran. Using immunoSEQ multiplex PCR, the repertoire was profiled, and TCRdb retains in-frame clones only, with some absent. Of some 9,700 clones in the sample, roughly 70% were seen once.

The TCR sequence derives from a man in his forties or fifties with HIV. The chain combines TRBV5-5 with TRBJ2-7; no reliable D call. The sequencing used unsorted PBMCs, collected 1.8 years before starting antiretroviral therapy. For the CDR3, the DNA is TGTGCCAGCAGCTTACGGAGCGCCTTCTCCTACGAGCAGTACTTC. Translating gives CASSLRSAFSYEQYF.